Shown below are 19 T cell receptor beta chains from a single sample sequenced in a study of OX40 agonist ivuxolimab in advanced cancers. The protocol was immunoSEQ multiplex PCR, while the TCRdb copy is restricted to in-frame clones and leaves out a portion. The table lists tens of thousands of clones, about 86% of them singletons, with about 0.88% in the top ten. Material: CD4+ or CD8+ T cells sorted from blood, obtained in a trial of the OX40 agonist ivuxolimab. The source of these receptors is an adult with an advanced solid tumor such as melanoma, head and neck, liver or kidney cancer.

V and J are TRBV28 and TRBJ2-4; D ambiguous. Trimming took off 8 bases at V and 3 bases at J, with 8 bases between the two ends. CDR3 size: 12 residues. Germline V CDR1 and CDR2: MDHEN, SYDVKM. The CDR3 loop is CASARVKNIQYF. The CDR3 DNA follows: TGTGCCAGCGCAAGGGTCAAAAACATTCAGTACTTC.

The genes are TRBV5-1 and TRBJ2-2, with unresolved D. Trimming removed 0 bases from V and 5 bases from J, with 11 bases in between. Germline V gene data show CDR1 as SGHRS and CDR2 as YFSETQ. The CDR3 has 15 amino acids. DNA of the CDR3: TGCGCCAGCAGCTTGGACGATCAGAGAACCGGGGAGCTGTTTTTT. This translates into CASSLDDQRTGELFF. The whole variable domain, remainder taken from reference TRBV5-1 and TRBJ2-2, is KAGVTQTPRYLIKTRGQQVTLSCSPISGHRSVSWYQQTPGQGLQFLFEYFSETQRNKGNFPGRFSGRQFSNSRSEMNVSTLELGDSALYLCASSLDDQRTGELFFGEGSRLTVL.

Written as DNA, the CDR3 is TGTGCCAGCAGTTATAAAAGCTCTGGAAACACCATATATTTT. This translates into CASSYKSSGNTIYF. The chain joins TRBV6-5 to TRBJ1-3, with unresolved D. In germline, CDR1 is MNHEY, CDR2 SVGAGI. The V gene lost 3 bases and the J gene lost 0 bases, with 6 bases spanning the gap. The length of the CDR3 is 14 residues.

The V call is TRBV5-1, the J call TRBJ2-7; D is possibly TRBD1 (7 bases). CDR1 is SGHRS and CDR2 is YFSETQ in the germline V gene. The CDR3 sequence is 13 residues long. V lost 5 bases and J 4 bases, leaving 13 bases between the germline ends. CDR3 DNA: TGCGCCAGCAGTACAGGGGAGGCTTACGAGCAGTACTTC. It codes for CASSTGEAYEQYF. Full variable domain (remainder filled in from reference TRBV5-1 and TRBJ2-7): KAGVTQTPRYLIKTRGQQVTLSCSPISGHRSVSWYQQTPGQGLQFLFEYFSETQRNKGNFPGRFSGRQFSNSRSEMNVSTLELGDSALYLCASSTGEAYEQYFGPGTRLTVT.

The V and J genes are TRBV2 and TRBJ2-1, with 9 positions matching TRBD1. V was pared by 1 base and J by 1 base, with 2 bases of the junction left unmatched. Germline-derived CDR1 and CDR2 are SNHLY and FYNNEI. The CDR3 length is 16 residues. The CDR3 loop reads CASSEVGQGSYNEQFF. The CDR3 nucleotides read TGTGCCAGCAGTGAAGTAGGACAGGGGTCCTACAATGAGCAGTTCTTC.

Only one count was recorded for this clone. The chain recombines TRBV11-3 with TRBJ1-6, with D possibly matching TRBD1 (5 bases). Germline loops: CDR1 SGHNT, CDR2 YENEEA. The CDR3 runs to 13 residues. V was trimmed by 5 bases and J by 8 bases, leaving 10 bases between them. In nucleotides, the CDR3 is TGTGCCAGCAGCACGGGACGGCATTCACCCCTCCACTTT. Its protein product is CASSTGRHSPLHF.

This rearrangement joins TRBV18 to TRBJ1-5; D gene ambiguous. Trimming removed 6 bases from V and 4 bases from J, with 10 bases in between. The CDR3 is 13 residues long. Germline V CDR1 and CDR2: KGHSH, LQKENI. The CDR3 bases are TGTGCCAGCTCCCCGAGTCTAAATCAGCCCCAGCATTTT. Protein: CASSPSLNQPQHF. The full variable domain, in which reference TRBV18 and TRBJ1-5 provide the parts outside the CDR3, is NAGVMQNPRHLVRRRGQEARLRCSPMKGHSHVYWYRQLPEEGLKFMVYLQKENIIDESGMPKERFSAEFPKEGPSILRIQQVVRGDSAAYFCASSPSLNQPQHFGDGTRLSIL.

The chain joins TRBV2 to TRBJ1-6, with D unresolved. V gave up 1 base and J gave up 10 bases, with 14 bases separating them. Germline values: CDR1 SNHLY, CDR2 FYNNEI. CDR3 length: 15 amino acids. CDR3 in amino acids: CASSEEAAVSSPLHF. The CDR3 DNA reads as TGTGCCAGCAGTGAAGAGGCGGCAGTCTCCTCACCCCTCCACTTT.

The chain carries TRBV7-2 and TRBJ2-7; a weak D match, TRBD2 (5 bases). The CDR3 is 12 amino acids. CDR1 is SGHTA, CDR2 FQGNSA, per germline. V dropped 1 base and J dropped 12 bases, with 13 bases sitting between them. Here the CDR3 DNA reads TGTGCCAGCAGCTTAGATTGGGGAGCCCGGTACTTC. Protein: CASSLDWGARYF.

The chain joins TRBV5-1 to TRBJ2-3; TRBD2 agrees at 9 bases. CDR3 length equals 13 residues. Germline CDR1 reads SGHRS; CDR2 reads YFSETQ. With V trimmed by 7 bases and J by 3 bases, 3 bases remained unmatched. The CDR3 DNA reads as TGCGCCAGCGCGGGAGGGTCGACAGATACGCAGTATTTT. Protein sequence: CASAGGSTDTQYF.

The J gene is TRBJ2-7, the V gene TRBV2, with D tentatively TRBD1 (5 bases). Trimming left V 3 bases short and J 6 bases short, with 15 bases between. The germline V gene encodes CDR1 SNHLY and CDR2 FYNNEI. The CDR3 has 14 residues. CDR3 protein: CASSDGGARAEQYF. Written as DNA, the CDR3 is TGTGCCAGCAGTGATGGCGGTGCCAGGGCCGAGCAGTACTTC.

J is TRBJ1-4 and V is TRBV7-8; a possible D gene is TRBD1 (6 bases). Germline loops: CDR1 SGHVS, CDR2 FQNEAQ. This CDR3 has 14 amino acids. Trimming removed 7 bases at V and 0 bases at J, with 9 bases between. The CDR3 protein is CASNPGATNEKLFF. In DNA form, the CDR3 reads TGTGCCAGCAACCCAGGGGCAACTAATGAAAAACTGTTTTTT.

The chain joins TRBV5-6 to TRBJ2-4; 12 nucleotides align to TRBD2. CDR3 length equals 18 residues. CDR1 and CDR2 from the germline V gene are SGHDT and YYEEEE. Germline trimming cut 5 bases from V and 0 bases from J; bases unmatched to any gene: 9. CDR3 loop: CASRPSSGRALAKNIQYF. CDR3 coding DNA: TGTGCCAGCAGACCCTCTAGCGGGAGGGCTTTAGCCAAAAACATTCAGTACTTC.

The rearrangement joins TRBV5-1 to TRBJ2-5; 10 bases line up with TRBD2. The CDR3 totals 17 residues. Germline V gives CDR1 SGHRS, CDR2 YFSETQ. With 0 bases clipped from V and 5 bases from J, the junction kept 10 bases outside the gene matches. The chain's CDR3 is CASSLGTASGSWETQYF. CDR3 in DNA: TGCGCCAGCAGCTTGGGGACTGCTAGCGGGAGTTGGGAGACCCAGTACTTC. Complete variable domain (other parts from reference TRBV5-1 and TRBJ2-5): KAGVTQTPRYLIKTRGQQVTLSCSPISGHRSVSWYQQTPGQGLQFLFEYFSETQRNKGNFPGRFSGRQFSNSRSEMNVSTLELGDSALYLCASSLGTASGSWETQYFGPGTRLLVL.

This chain links TRBV20-1 with TRBJ1-2, with D unclear. CDR3 length: 11 residues. Trimming removed 1 base from V and 3 bases from J, with 3 bases in between. Germline-derived CDR1 and CDR2 are DFQATT and SNEGSKA (reference sequence). The CDR3 loop is CSARVYYGYTF. The CDR3 nucleotides read TGCAGTGCTAGAGTATACTATGGCTACACCTTC.

The rearrangement uses TRBV11-2 and TRBJ2-7, with no clear D. Deletions cut 5 bases from V and 3 bases from J, with 17 bases between. Germline V gene sequence: CDR1 SGHAT, CDR2 FQNNGV. This CDR3 contains 15 residues. DNA of the CDR3: TGTGCCAGCAGCCGATCCCCGACGTCCAACTACGAGCAGTACTTC. Amino acid sequence: CASSRSPTSNYEQYF.

J is TRBJ2-2 and V is TRBV10-1; the D gene is possibly TRBD2 (7 bases). V dropped 6 bases and J dropped 7 bases, with 18 bases sitting between them. The CDR3 spans 15 residues. The germline gives CDR1 WNHNN, CDR2 SYGVQD (reference sequence). The CDR3 here is CASSSGAGARGELFF. In DNA, the CDR3 is TGCGCCAGCAGCTCGGGCGCGGGGGCGCGCGGGGAGCTGTTTTTT.

This chain joins TRBV5-1 and TRBJ2-3; D gene uncertain. Germline-derived CDR1 and CDR2 are SGHRS and YFSETQ. This CDR3 has 14 amino acids. With 0 bases removed from V and 7 bases from J, the gap between germline ends came to 12 bases. CDR3 residues: CASSLEPQSNTQYF. DNA of the CDR3: TGCGCCAGCAGCTTGGAGCCCCAATCAAATACGCAGTATTTT.

The chain couples TRBV20-1 to TRBJ2-5; the D is unclear. The V gene's germline CDR1 is DFQATT and CDR2 SNEGSKA (reference sequence). This CDR3 spans 10 amino acids. Trimming removed 5 bases from V and 2 bases from J, with 3 bases in between. The CDR3 spells CSASQETQYF. CDR3 sequence (DNA): TGCAGTGCTTCTCAAGAGACCCAGTACTTC.